A selection of T cell receptor beta chains follows, all from one sample in a study of blood T cell repertoires in COVID-19. Sequencing used immunoSEQ multiplex PCR; TCRdb keeps in-frame clones, though not all of them. The sample has around 100,000 clones, about 89% seen once. The specimen was peripheral blood. The receptors here all came from a human donor with acute or convalescent COVID-19. The donor label of this sample is uncertain. CDR3s include the opening cysteine and the closing phenylalanine or tryptophan. A D gene is named only where the DNA matches it firmly. Not every row has a clone size; where given, it reads once, few, many or a size class.

size,V,J,D,CDR3,DNA
.,TRBV6-1,TRBJ1-2,.,CASSDAGYGYTF,TGTGCCAGCAGTGACGCCGGCTATGGCTACACCTTC
.,TRBV28,TRBJ2-5,.,CASSSIRGGQETQYF,TGTGCCAGCAGTTCAATACGGGGAGGCCAAGAGACCCAGTACTTC
.,TRBV7-6,TRBJ2-2,TRBD1,CASSLSSAGRGTGELFF,TGTGCCAGCAGCTTAAGTTCAGCCGGCAGGGGGACCGGGGAGCTGTTTTTT
.,TRBV9,TRBJ2-1,TRBD1,CASSGRQGKPNEQFF,TGTGCCAGCAGCGGACGACAGGGAAAACCCAATGAGCAGTTCTTC
.,TRBV10-3,TRBJ2-3,TRBD2,CAVTTSGTDTQYF,TGTGCCGTGACTACTAGCGGCACAGATACGCAGTATTTT
.,TRBV4-2,TRBJ2-5,TRBD2,CASSPQAQRGTSGTQYF,TGTGCCAGCAGTCCTCAGGCACAGCGGGGGACCTCCGGGACCCAGTACTTC
once,TRBV4-1,TRBJ2-1,.,CASSRQTVDEQFF,TGCGCCAGCAGCCGACAGACAGTGGATGAGCAGTTCTTC
.,TRBV24-1,TRBJ1-2,.,CATSDASGNLYGYTF,TGTGCCACCAGTGACGCCTCGGGTAACCTCTATGGCTACACCTTC
.,TRBV3-1/TRBV3-2,TRBJ2-1,.,CASSQVLINSYNEQFF,TGTGCCAGCAGCCAAGTTCTAATAAACTCCTACAATGAGCAGTTCTTC
.,TRBV28,TRBJ2-5,.,CASSLQGYQETQYF,TGTGCCAGCAGTCTTCAGGGGTACCAAGAGACCCAGTACTTC